The entry that follows covers one T cell receptor (beta chain) sequence. Antigen specificity is unknown. V was cut by 3 bases and J by 0 bases, with 6 bases left in between. This CDR3 comprises 13 residues. The germline gives CDR1 KGHSH, CDR2 LQKENI. Clones were read by immunoSEQ multiplex PCR, and TCRdb kept only the in-frame ones, dropping some. The table records 95,000 to 130,000 clones, 93% of them present only once. This specimen comes from a study of T cell responses to AZD1222 COVID-19 vaccine. General study points: Repertoires were obtained only post-peak T cell response.

The genes are TRBV18 and TRBJ2-7; D call uncertain. The receptor comes from an adult in good health. The material sequenced was peripheral blood, taken on day 0 of AZD1222 vaccination. The CDR3 bases are TGTGCCAGCTCACCGACGGCCTCCTACGAGCAGTACTTC. Residues: CASSPTASYEQYF. The full variable domain, in which reference TRBV18 and TRBJ2-7 provide the parts outside the CDR3, is NAGVMQNPRHLVRRRGQEARLRCSPMKGHSHVYWYRQLPEEGLKFMVYLQKENIIDESGMPKERFSAEFPKEGPSILRIQQVVRGDSAAYFCASSPTASYEQYFGPGTRLTVT.